This T cell receptor (beta chain) was found in a study of blood T cell repertoires in COVID-19. Turning to the study itself: The samples span acute and convalescent COVID-19 from the United States, Italy and Spain. T cells, B-cell-depleted T cells, or PBMCs supplied cDNA or gDNA.

Trimming pared 4 bases from V and 6 bases from J, leaving 13 bases between. Germline V gene data show CDR1 as LGHDT and CDR2 as YNNKEL (reference sequence). This CDR3 has 15 residues. In the original processing: Cell counts per sample came from amplifying reference gene primers. Clones were read by immunoSEQ multiplex PCR, and TCRdb kept only the in-frame ones, dropping some. The V and J calls and the clone size are those of that table, but D and trimming were determined from the DNA. This table holds 300,000 to 450,000 clones, roughly nine tenths found once. Either two negative PCRs, clearance, or symptom resolution qualified Cohort 3 donors as recovered.

The rearrangement joins TRBV3-1 (or the pseudogene TRBV3-2) to TRBJ1-6, with D hard to call. The source of this sequence is a man between 18 and 35 years old who had recovered from COVID-19. The sample comprised PBMCs or T cells enriched from blood (not recorded which). CDR3 sequence reads: CASSPKQNFNSPLHF. The CDR3 DNA is TGTGCCAGCAGCCCTAAACAGAACTTTAATTCACCCCTCCACTTT.